This TCR beta chain was identified in a study of shared clonotypes between healthy human individuals. Germline CDR1 SGHRS, CDR2 YFSETQ. The CDR3 covers 15 residues. J was trimmed by 4 bases and V by 4 bases; bases with no gene match: 6. Profiled with immunoSEQ multiplex PCR; TCRdb holds only in-frame clones, not every one. Of a few million clones detected, around 92% appear once; the ten largest clones hold around 0.35%. The material sequenced was naive CD4+ T cells from PBMCs. The subset was: CD45RA+ positively selected. The chain is built from TRBV5-1 and TRBJ2-7, with 12 bases identical to TRBD1. The TCR was taken from a man younger than 35 in good health. Some clones in this sample may be carry-over from other donors' samples. The chain's CDR3 is CASSKGTGGVYEQYF. CDR3 nucleotide sequence: TGCGCCAGCAGCAAAGGGACAGGGGGCGTTTACGAGCAGTACTTC.